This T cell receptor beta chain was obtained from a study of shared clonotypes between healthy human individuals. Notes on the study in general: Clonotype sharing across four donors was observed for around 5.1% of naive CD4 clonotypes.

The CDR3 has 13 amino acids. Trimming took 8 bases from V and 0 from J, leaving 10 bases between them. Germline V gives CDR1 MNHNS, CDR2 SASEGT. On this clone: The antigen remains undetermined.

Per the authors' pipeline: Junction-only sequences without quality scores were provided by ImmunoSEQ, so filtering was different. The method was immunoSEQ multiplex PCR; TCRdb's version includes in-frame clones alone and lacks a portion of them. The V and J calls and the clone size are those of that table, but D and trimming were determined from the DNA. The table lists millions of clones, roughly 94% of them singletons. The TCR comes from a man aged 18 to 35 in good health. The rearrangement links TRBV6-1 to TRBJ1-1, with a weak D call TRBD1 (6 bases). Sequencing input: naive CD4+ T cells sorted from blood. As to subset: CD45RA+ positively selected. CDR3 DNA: TGTGCCAGCGGGGGGGCCCTGAACACTGAAGCTTTCTTT. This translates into CASGGALNTEAFF.